One sample yielded the 14 T cell receptor beta chains listed below, sequenced in a study of T-cell memory formation after mild COVID-19. TCRdb called the 5' RACE reads again in MiXCR, with one record for every CDR3 protein. The data contain some 68,000 distinct CDR3 sequences, over 15% of them seen just once; the ten biggest clones take up 31%. Sequenced sample: PBMCs or a T cell subset sorted from them (not recorded which). The receptor set was obtained from an adult woman who had mild COVID-19 (a few samples of this study predate the infection). Cell type and time point are not known.

The gene calls are TRBV4-2 and TRBJ2-3, with D perhaps TRBD2 (6 bases). The CDR3 length is 17 residues. Germline lookup yields CDR1 LGHNA and CDR2 YNFKEQ. The V gene lost 1 base and the J gene lost 1 base, with 15 bases spanning the gap. The chain's CDR3 is CASSQGRRGVRTDTQYF. The CDR3, as DNA: TGTGCCAGCAGCCAAGGTCGGCGGGGAGTCCGCACAGATACGCAGTATTTT.

This clonotype was seen only a few times. The genes are TRBV20-1 and TRBJ2-3; D is unclear. Trimming removed 0 bases from V and 0 bases from J, with 22 bases in between. The CDR3 length is 19 residues. CDR1 DFQATT and CDR2 SNEGSKA come from the germline V gene (reference sequence). The CDR3, as DNA: TGCAGTGCTAGAGATCGCGCTGGGGTGATAATAACTAGCACAGATACGCAGTATTTT. This encodes CSARDRAGVIITSTDTQYF.

The V gene is TRBV11-1, the J gene TRBJ1-2; D might be TRBD1 (5 bases). V lost 5 bases and J 3 bases, leaving 22 bases between the germline ends. Germline lookup yields CDR1 SGHAT and CDR2 FQDESV (reference sequence). The CDR3 sequence is 17 residues long. The CDR3 here is CASSPHHTGELDYGYTF. The CDR3 bases are TGTGCCAGCAGCCCGCATCACACGGGGGAACTCGACTATGGCTACACCTTC.

This clonotype was recorded many times. The rearrangement joins TRBV4-2 to TRBJ2-5; the match to TRBD2 covers 10 bases. This CDR3 comprises 15 residues. The J segment lost 2 bases and the V segment lost 2 bases, leaving 2 bases of the junction unmatched. The germline V gene encodes CDR1 LGHNA and CDR2 YNFKEQ. CDR3 in amino acids: CASSQNSGGQETQYF. For the CDR3, the DNA is TGTGCCAGCAGCCAAAATAGCGGGGGGCAAGAGACCCAGTACTTC.

The chain combines TRBV10-3 with TRBJ1-5; weak D call: TRBD1 (6 bases). This CDR3 has 14 amino acids. The V gene's germline CDR1 is ENHRY and CDR2 SYGVKD. Trimming removed 6 bases from V and 1 base from J, with 10 bases in between. In DNA, the CDR3 is TGTGCCATCAGAGGGGACAACAGCAATCAGCCCCAGCATTTT. This codes for CAIRGDNSNQPQHF.

This clonotype was seen a few times. V usage is TRBV7-8 and J usage is TRBJ2-5, with D perhaps being TRBD1 or TRBD2 (9 bases each). Between the trimmed V and J ends, which lost 8 bases and 5 bases, there was a span of 24 bases. Germline CDR1 and CDR2: SGHVS and FQNEAQ. The CDR3 extends over 16 amino acids. As DNA, the CDR3 is TGTGCCAGCCTAAGTGCACAGGGGGCGGGAGGGGAGACCCAGTACTTC. Amino acid sequence: CASLSAQGAGGETQYF. Filled out from reference TRBV7-8 and TRBJ2-5, the complete variable domain reads GAGVSQSPRYKVAKRGQDVALRCDPISGHVSLFWYQQALGQGPEFLTYFQNEAQLDKSGLPSDRFFAERPEGSVSTLKIQRTQQEDSAVYLCASLSAQGAGGETQYFGPGTRLLVL.

This clonotype was counted a few times. The chain links TRBV4-1 to TRBJ2-3; TRBD2 agrees at 10 bases. From germline, CDR1 is MGHRA and CDR2 YSYEKL. The CDR3 sequence is 18 residues long. The V and J ends lost 0 bases and 3 bases, in that order; junction bases with no gene match: 9. The CDR3, as DNA: TGCGCCAGCAGCCAAGACGACGCAGCGGGGGGGCATACAGATACGCAGTATTTT. Protein product: CASSQDDAAGGHTDTQYF.

The chain employs TRBV6-6 and TRBJ2-7; no firm D call. Per the germline V gene, CDR1 is MNHNY and CDR2 is SVGAGI (reference sequence). The CDR3 contains 13 residues. V was cut by 6 bases and J by 1 base, with 10 bases left in between. CDR3 loop: CASRIDKSYEQYF. The CDR3 DNA sequence: TGTGCCAGCAGGATTGACAAGTCCTACGAGCAGTACTTC.

There are a few counts of this clonotype. CDR3 residues: CASSHLVGGDNEKLFF. The CDR3 DNA follows: TGCGCCAGCAGCCACTTGGTGGGCGGGGATAATGAAAAACTGTTTTTT. The rearrangement joins TRBV4-1 to TRBJ1-4; unclear D gene. The ends were cut back, 3 bases at V and 4 bases at J, with 15 bases in the middle. This CDR3 spans 16 amino acids. Germline lookup yields CDR1 MGHRA and CDR2 YSYEKL.

The rearrangement links TRBV6-5 to TRBJ2-1, with a weak D call TRBD1 (5 bases). The CDR3 is made up of 14 amino acids. Germline lookup yields CDR1 MNHEY and CDR2 SVGAGI. V lost 5 bases, J lost 3 bases, and 11 bases lay in between. The CDR3 nucleotides are TGTGCCAGCAGTCCCACAGACAGCTACAATGAGCAGTTCTTC. It is translated as CASSPTDSYNEQFF.

V usage is TRBV12-3 or TRBV12-4 and J usage is TRBJ2-7; TRBD1 is a possible D gene (6 bases). The V end lost 1 base, the J end lost 3 bases, and 10 bases lay between the germline ends. CDR3 length equals 14 residues. CDR3 sequence (DNA): TGTGCCAGCAGTTTAGAGAGGGGGAGCTACGAGCAGTACTTC. Translating it yields CASSLERGSYEQYF.

This clonotype was seen a few times. The chain recombines TRBV6-6 with TRBJ2-5, with D perhaps being TRBD1 or TRBD2 (5 bases each). Germline CDR1 is MNHNY and CDR2 is SVGAGI (reference sequence). The CDR3 is 13 amino acids. V shed 0 bases and J shed 9 bases, with 11 bases lying between them. DNA of the CDR3: TGTGCCAGCAGTTACTCCGGGACCCCGCCCCAGTACTTC. Translation: CASSYSGTPPQYF.

This clonotype has just a few counts. This rearrangement joins TRBV2 to TRBJ2-2; possible D gene TRBD1, 5 bases. In germline, CDR1 is SNHLY, CDR2 FYNNEI. This CDR3 is built from 14 residues. The ends were cut back, 0 bases at V and 6 bases at J, with 8 bases in the middle. The CDR3 region has the DNA TGTGCCAGCAGTGAAGCGCTAGGGGCCGGGGAGCTGTTTTTT. Translation: CASSEALGAGELFF.

This clonotype was recorded a few times. The chain employs TRBV7-9 and TRBJ2-3; a possible D gene is TRBD1 (5 bases). Germline V gene lookup returns CDR1 SEHNR and CDR2 FQNEAQ (reference sequence). V was trimmed by 3 bases and J by 4 bases, leaving 11 bases between them. The CDR3 length is 14 residues. This CDR3 is CASSLGLSPDTQYF. CDR3 coding DNA: TGTGCCAGCAGCTTGGGGCTATCACCAGATACGCAGTATTTT. Full variable domain (outside the CDR3, taken from reference TRBV7-9 and TRBJ2-3): DTGVSQNPRHKITKRGQNVTFRCDPISEHNRLYWYRQTLGQGPEFLTYFQNEAQLEKSRLLSDRFSAERPKGSFSTLEIQRTEQGDSAMYLCASSLGLSPDTQYFGPGTRLTVL.